Sequencing of this TCR beta chain was carried out in a study of OX40 agonist ivuxolimab in advanced cancers. Study as a whole: An anti-OX40 (CD134) antibody with agonistic activity, ivuxolimab, was administered to patients.

Overall study findings and caveats: Among T cells, CD8+ cells averaged more expanded clones than CD4+ cells. Some of the lowest clonal expansion was seen in partial responders at 0.1-3.0 mg/kg.

With 4 bases removed from V and 2 bases from J, the gap between germline ends came to 12 bases. This CDR3 comprises 15 residues. Per germline, CDR1 KGHSH and CDR2 LQKENI. Method: immunoSEQ multiplex PCR; TCRdb's copy keeps in-frame clones and lacks some. Of over 55,000 clones listed, 70% to 90% were seen once; the top ten hold roughly 0.6%. As to this clone: Its antigen is as yet unknown.

This receptor was identified in an adult with an advanced solid tumor such as melanoma, head and neck, liver or kidney cancer. The specimen was CD4+ or CD8+ T cells sorted from blood, collected in a trial of the OX40 agonist ivuxolimab. V and J are TRBV18 and TRBJ1-5; no firm D call. The CDR3 sequence is CASSLQRSGNQPQHF. CDR3 nucleotide sequence: TGTGCCAGCTCACTACAACGGAGTGGCAATCAGCCCCAGCATTTT.